Listed below are T cell receptor beta chains from one sample, sequenced in a study of blood T cell repertoires in COVID-19. Produced via immunoSEQ multiplex PCR; TCRdb's table is partial and in-frame only. In the table there are around 230,000 clones, about 80% of which are singletons. Sequencing input: peripheral blood. Receptor source: a woman at least 80 years old with acute or convalescent COVID-19. Both conserved end residues are part of each CDR3. Fields, in order: clone size, J gene, D gene, V gene, CDR3 DNA, CDR3 protein. The D gene is left open where the match is weak. Clone size appears in some rows only: once, few, many, or a class for an expanded clone.

>-|TRBJ1-2|-|TRBV27
TGTGCCAGCAGTTCAGGGGCAAGAAACTATGGCTACACCTTC
CASSSGARNYGYTF
>-|TRBJ2-5|TRBD2|TRBV2
TGTGCCAGCACGGGATCAAGCGGGGGGATTCGGACCCAGTACTTC
CASTGSSGGIRTQYF
>-|TRBJ2-2|-|TRBV6-1
TGTGCCAGCAGTGAATTGAGGAACACCGGGGAGCTGTTTTTT
CASSELRNTGELFF
>-|TRBJ2-5|TRBD2|TRBV5-1
TGCGCCAGCAGCTTGGGGGACTACCCGAAAGAGACCCAGTACTTC
CASSLGDYPKETQYF
>few|TRBJ1-2|-|TRBV19
TGTGCCAGTATGCGGTTGGGCTATGGCTACACCTTC
CASMRLGYGYTF
>-|TRBJ2-1|-|TRBV19
TGTGCCAGTAGTATAGCACTAGCCCCCTACAATGAGCAGTTCTTC
CASSIALAPYNEQFF
>-|TRBJ1-1|-|TRBV19
TGTGCCAGTAGTACCTCCGGGACTGTGAACACTGAAGCTTTCTTT
CASSTSGTVNTEAFF
>-|TRBJ2-5|TRBD2|TRBV5-1
TGCGCCAGCACCCCCCTTGGCGGGGGGGTTGGGGAGACCCAGTACTTC
CASTPLGGGVGETQYF
>once|TRBJ1-1|-|TRBV6-6
TGTGCCAGCAGTTACGGGCAGGAGGTGACTGAAGCTTTCTTT
CASSYGQEVTEAFF
>-|TRBJ1-1|-|TRBV4-1
TGCGCCAGCAGCCAAGAGTTTCAGGGTCGGGGGACTGAAGCTTTCTTT
CASSQEFQGRGTEAFF
>-|TRBJ2-7|TRBD1|TRBV11-2
TGTGCCAGCAAACAGGGGGGCTACGAGCAGTACTTC
CASKQGGYEQYF
>-|TRBJ2-3|-|TRBV5-1
TGCGCCAGCAGCCGAGTCACAGATACGCAGTATTTT
CASSRVTDTQYF
>-|TRBJ2-1|-|TRBV18
TGTGCCAGCTCACCTTTTCTGCAGGGTAACAATGAGCAGTTCTTC
CASSPFLQGNNEQFF
>-|TRBJ2-7|TRBD2|TRBV7-4
TGTGCCAGCAGCTTAGGGACTAGCGGACTCTACGAGCAGTACTTC
CASSLGTSGLYEQYF
>-|TRBJ2-7|-|TRBV25-1
TGTGCCAGCGGCAGACAGAGCTCCTACGAGCAGTACTTC
CASGRQSSYEQYF
>-|TRBJ1-6|TRBD1|TRBV27
TGTGCCAGCAGGGTCAGGGGGCAATCCTATAATTCACCCCTCCACTTT
CASRVRGQSYNSPLHF
>-|TRBJ1-1|TRBD1|TRBV5-1
TGCGCCAGCAGCTTGATAGGGGGCAACACTGAAGCTTTCTTT
CASSLIGGNTEAFF